The 7 T cell receptor beta chains listed next were all sequenced from one sample in a study of Ad26.COV2.S vaccination and SARS-CoV-2 variants. Sequenced by immunoSEQ multiplex PCR; TCRdb stores in-frame clones only, minus some. The sample contains hundreds of thousands of clones, about 90% of which appear only once. Treatment meaning: 15 to 20 received Ad26.COV2.S at low or high dose, single or two shots; several received placebo; per-sample allocation not given. After the first vaccine or placebo injection, samples were drawn on day 63. The source material was peripheral blood, sampled in a trial of Ad26.COV2.S vaccine versus placebo. All receptors derive from a person aged 18 to 65 who received the Ad26.COV2.S COVID-19 vaccine or a placebo.

The V and J genes are TRBV12-3 or TRBV12-4 and TRBJ1-4; tentatively, D is TRBD1 (6 bases). Trimming pared 6 bases from V and 8 bases from J, leaving 13 bases between. The CDR3 is made up of 13 amino acids. Here the CDR3 reads CASSAPTGEKLFF. The CDR3 DNA is TGTGCCAGCAGCGCCCCAACAGGGGAAAAACTGTTTTTT.

The rearrangement joins TRBV18 to TRBJ1-6, with TRBD1 as a possible D gene (5 bases). Germline V gives CDR1 KGHSH, CDR2 LQKENI. Trimming cost V 3 bases and J 7 bases, with 13 bases left between them. CDR3 size: 15 residues. DNA of the CDR3: TGTGCCAGCTCACCTCGGGGGGAGGGAAATTCACCCCTCCACTTT. As protein: CASSPRGEGNSPLHF.

Note on this clone: The sample holds other DNA sequences that translate to the same CDR3. The chain recombines TRBV7-2 with TRBJ2-7; D is undetermined. Germline values: CDR1 SGHTA, CDR2 FQGNSA. There are 13 residues in the CDR3. The V end lost 0 bases, the J end lost 2 bases, and 5 bases lay between the germline ends. CDR3 protein: CASSLANPYEQYF. The DNA for the CDR3 is TGTGCCAGCAGCTTAGCAAATCCCTACGAGCAGTACTTC.

This clone is a singleton in its sample. The chain has TRBV4-1 and TRBJ2-1, with TRBD2 matching 14 bases. The germline V gene has CDR1 MGHRA and CDR2 YSYEKL. V lost 0 bases, J lost 0 bases, and 4 bases stayed unmatched. This CDR3 region has 19 residues. CDR3 region: CASSQEGGLAGGSYNEQFF. Here the CDR3 DNA reads TGCGCCAGCAGCCAAGAGGGCGGACTAGCGGGGGGCTCCTACAATGAGCAGTTCTTC.

This clone was detected only once. The chain recombines TRBV7-9 with TRBJ2-1; weak D call: TRBD1 (5 bases). V lost 4 bases, J lost 5 bases, and 12 bases lay in between. The CDR3 runs to 14 residues. Germline V gives CDR1 SEHNR, CDR2 FQNEAQ (reference sequence). The CDR3 loop reads CASSSWTSNNEQFF. CDR3 in DNA: TGTGCCAGCAGCTCCTGGACAAGTAACAATGAGCAGTTCTTC.

The chain links TRBV7-2 to TRBJ1-5, with 8 bases matching TRBD1. This CDR3 is built from 16 residues. Germline V gives CDR1 SGHTA, CDR2 FQGNSA. With V trimmed by 2 bases and J by 7 bases, 10 bases remained unmatched. CDR3 sequence: CASSLHQRTGRQPQHF. In nucleotides, the CDR3 is TGTGCCAGCAGCTTACACCAGAGGACAGGGAGACAGCCCCAGCATTTT. The entire variable domain, with the rest obtained from reference TRBV7-2 and TRBJ1-5, is as follows: GAGVSQSPSNKVTEKGKDVELRCDPISGHTALYWYRQSLGQGLEFLIYFQGNSAPDKSGLPSDRFSAERTGGSVSTLTIQRTQQEDSAVYLCASSLHQRTGRQPQHFGDGTRLSIL.

The V call is TRBV5-1, the J call TRBJ1-2; tentatively, D is TRBD1 (5 bases). Germline assignment: CDR1 SGHRS and CDR2 YFSETQ. CDR3 length: 15 amino acids. Trimming removed 5 bases at V and 8 bases at J, with 22 bases between. The CDR3 loop is CASRAPRGGFGGYTF. CDR3 bases: TGCGCCAGCAGAGCCCCACGGGGGGGTTTTGGCGGCTACACCTTC.